The 15 T cell receptor beta chains below all came from one sample that was sequenced in a study of blood T cells in healthy people across ages. PCR was performed a second time for roughly 6 to 12 cycles using a sample-barcoded 5' primer and a J-beta primer mix. TCRdb reanalysed the 5' RACE reads using MiXCR and keeps one entry per CDR3 protein. Of hundreds of thousands of distinct CDR3 sequences listed, roughly 49% are singletons. Sequencing was carried out using blood. These receptors were obtained from an older woman in good health.

The CDR3 is CASRRDRGGYNEQFF. The CDR3 DNA reads TGTGCCAGCAGACGGGACAGGGGGGGTTACAATGAGCAGTTCTTC. V and J are TRBV27 and TRBJ2-1, with 11 bases that match TRBD1. Losses at the gene ends were 6 bases for V and 4 bases for J; bases not matched to a gene: 5. Per germline, CDR1 MNHEY and CDR2 SMNVEV (reference sequence). The CDR3 contains 15 residues.

The genes are TRBV5-1 and TRBJ1-4, with 8 bases lining up with TRBD1. This CDR3 contains 15 residues. CDR1 and CDR2 (germline): SGHRS, YFSETQ. V lost 8 bases and J lost 7; bases outside the gene matches: 13. The DNA of the CDR3 is TGCGCCAGTACAGGGGGTGGCACGAAGATTGAAAAACTGTTTTTT. Translation: CASTGGGTKIEKLFF.

This clonotype was seen ten or more times. The chain has TRBV7-9 and TRBJ2-7, with D possibly matching TRBD2 (5 bases). Germline CDR1 is SEHNR and CDR2 is FQNEAQ (reference sequence). V was pared by 4 bases and J by 1 base, with 8 bases between. This CDR3 spans 13 amino acids. The CDR3 loop reads CASSSPGSYEQYF. The DNA of the CDR3 is TGTGCCAGCAGCTCCCCGGGGTCCTACGAGCAGTACTTC.

In this sample, this clonotype turned up a few times. V usage is TRBV7-6 and J usage is TRBJ2-4; 9 positions match TRBD2. The DNA end is a closer match to TRBJ2-7, so the J assignment may be wrong. CDR1 SGHVS and CDR2 FNYEAQ come from the germline V gene. CDR3 size: 16 residues. In DNA form, the CDR3 reads TGTGCCAGCAGCCCGCAGGGAGGTAGCGGGAGCTACGAGCAGTACTTC. Protein: CASSPQGGSGSYEQYF.

This clonotype was seen a few times. The V and J genes are TRBV11-1 and TRBJ2-5; TRBD1 or TRBD2 may be the D gene (5 bases each). The CDR3 contains 14 residues. Germline values: CDR1 SGHAT, CDR2 FQDESV (reference sequence). V was shortened by 2 bases and J by 7 bases, with 14 bases between the two germline ends. DNA for the CDR3: TGTGCCAGCAGCTTATATGGGACCCAGGGGACCCAGTACTTC. Translated, it gives CASSLYGTQGTQYF.

The rearrangement joins TRBV20-1 to TRBJ1-2, with 10 nucleotides matching TRBD1. Germline lookup yields CDR1 DFQATT and CDR2 SNEGSKA (reference sequence). With 6 bases clipped from V and 0 bases from J, the junction kept 10 bases outside the gene matches. This CDR3 is 16 amino acids long. CDR3 residues: CSAYGQGVTANYGYTF. The CDR3 DNA sequence: TGCAGTGCGTACGGACAGGGGGTGACGGCTAACTATGGCTACACCTTC.

The CDR3 DNA reads as TGTGCCAGCAAGCGGGAGGGCCGCAACATTCAGTACTTC. Protein sequence: CASKREGRNIQYF. The rearrangement joins TRBV6-2 or TRBV6-3 to TRBJ2-4, with 10 bases matching TRBD2. The CDR3 has 13 amino acids. Germline V CDR1 and CDR2: MNHEY, SVGEGT. The trim removed 7 bases at V and 7 bases at J, leaving 4 bases unmatched.

This clonotype has a single count. The rearrangement links TRBV7-2 to TRBJ2-1; 10 nucleotides align to TRBD2. The CDR3 has 15 residues. Germline lookup yields CDR1 SGHTA and CDR2 FQGNSA. Losses at the gene ends were 5 bases for V and 6 bases for J; bases not matched to a gene: 7. CDR3 loop: CASSTSAGGPNEQFF. As DNA, the CDR3 is TGTGCCAGCAGCACATCAGCGGGAGGGCCCAATGAGCAGTTCTTC.

V usage is TRBV25-1 and J usage is TRBJ1-3, with a tentative D call TRBD1 (5 bases). V dropped 4 bases and J dropped 6 bases, with 10 bases sitting between them. Germline assignment: CDR1 MGHDK and CDR2 SYGVNS. The CDR3 has 13 amino acids. In nucleotides, the CDR3 is TGTGCCAGCAGTGGAACAGGTCCAAACACCATATATTTT. This translates into CASSGTGPNTIYF. Drawing the rest from reference TRBV25-1 and TRBJ1-3, the complete variable domain is EADIYQTPRYLVIGTGKKITLECSQTMGHDKMYWYQQDPGMELHLIHYSYGVNSTEKGDLSSESTVSRIRTEHFPLTLESARPSHTSQYLCASSGTGPNTIYFGEGSWLTVV.

The chain has TRBV3-1 and TRBJ2-7, with D possibly TRBD2 on 6 matching bases. Per germline, CDR1 LGHDT and CDR2 YNNKEL (reference sequence). This CDR3 contains 15 residues. The ends were cut back, 0 bases at V and 3 bases at J, with 12 bases in the middle. In DNA form, the CDR3 reads TGTGCCAGCAGCCAAGAACCGGGGAGGAACTACGAGCAGTACTTC. Its protein product is CASSQEPGRNYEQYF.

This clonotype was picked up a small number of times. The chain has TRBV7-2 and TRBJ2-7; possibly TRBD1 for D (7 bases). V was shortened by 5 bases and J by 2 bases, with 16 bases between the two germline ends. This CDR3 is built from 15 residues. Germline V gene sequence: CDR1 SGHTA, CDR2 FQGNSA. The CDR3 loop is CASSPRSGGPYEQYF. CDR3 coding DNA: TGTGCCAGCAGCCCCCGTTCAGGGGGGCCCTACGAGCAGTACTTC.

This clonotype has ten or more counts. The CDR3 region has the DNA TGTGCCAGCAGCGACGACAGGGGGCGGACAGATACGCAGTATTTT. Protein product: CASSDDRGRTDTQYF. The chain combines TRBV12-3 or TRBV12-4 with TRBJ2-3; 10 nucleotides match TRBD1. This CDR3 spans 15 amino acids. V lost 6 bases and J lost 3; bases outside the gene matches: 6.

This clonotype was observed a few times. A single base separates this from a much larger clone, so it may be a read error. The gene calls are TRBV6-1 and TRBJ2-7, with 7 nucleotides matching TRBD2. Per germline, CDR1 MNHNS and CDR2 SASEGT. The V segment lost 6 bases and the J segment 4 bases; nucleotides outside the gene matches: 3. The CDR3 has 12 residues. The DNA of the CDR3 is TGTGCCAGCAGCCAGCGGGAATACGAGCAGTACTTC. Its protein is CASSQREYEQYF.

The chain carries TRBV28 and TRBJ1-2; 10 bases map to TRBD1. This CDR3 spans 16 amino acids. V gave up 6 bases and J gave up 4 bases; unmatched junction bases: 11. Germline values: CDR1 MDHEN, CDR2 SYDVKM. Here the CDR3 DNA reads TGTGCCAGCAGGGGGACAGGGGCGGCCCGCGGCTATGGCTACACCTTC. Its protein is CASRGTGAARGYGYTF.

The gene calls are TRBV20-1 and TRBJ1-4; no reliable D call. This CDR3 is built from 14 residues. Trimming cost V 0 bases and J 14 bases, with 19 bases left between them. Germline lookup yields CDR1 DFQATT and CDR2 SNEGSKA (reference sequence). DNA of the CDR3: TGCAGTGCTAGAGATAGGAGATGGAATGACGGGCTGTTTTTT. Translation: CSARDRRWNDGLFF.